This TCR beta chain appears in the sequencing data of a study of blood T cell repertoires in COVID-19. Study in general: Collection of acute and convalescent COVID-19 samples took place in the United States, Italy and Spain.

The germline gives CDR1 MNHNY, CDR2 SVGAGI (reference sequence). V was trimmed by 0 bases and J by 6 bases, leaving 14 bases between them. The CDR3 runs 16 residues. Generated by immunoSEQ multiplex PCR, the TCRdb table keeps only in-frame clones and is missing some. The data contain around 40,000 clones, around 92% of them seen just once; the ten biggest clones take up less than 7%. The J gene is TRBJ2-2, the V gene TRBV6-6; a possible D gene is TRBD2 (5 bases). Input material: peripheral blood. This TCR derives from a woman older than 75 with acute or convalescent COVID-19. This CDR3 is CASSYSIRGGSGELFF. As DNA, the CDR3 is TGTGCCAGCAGTTACTCGATTCGGGGTGGATCCGGGGAGCTGTTTTTT.